This TCR beta chain was sequenced in a study of blood T cell repertoires in COVID-19. Study at large: Samples came from the United States, Italy and Spain, spanning acute and convalescent COVID-19. T cells, B-cell-depleted T cells, or PBMCs provided the cDNA or gDNA that served as material.

With V trimmed by 6 bases and J by 7 bases, 14 bases remained unmatched. This CDR3 has 17 amino acids. Germline CDR1 is SGHNT and CDR2 is YYREEE (reference sequence). Under the authors' procedure: Amplification of reference gene primers was used by the study to estimate nucleated cell counts. Clones were sequenced by immunoSEQ multiplex PCR, and TCRdb holds only the in-frame ones, with some missing. V, J and clone size derive from that table, while D and trimming were established from the DNA sequence. The table has around 160,000 clones, around 82% seen once; the top ten hold roughly 9.6%. The sequencing sample was made of peripheral blood. This receptor was obtained from a man aged 60 to 75 with active or convalescent COVID-19. The chain couples TRBV5-4 to TRBJ1-4, with 11 bases that match TRBD1. DNA for the CDR3: TGTGCCAGCAACGAAAAGGACAGGGGGCAGGGAAGTGAAAAACTGTTTTTT. The encoded protein is CASNEKDRGQGSEKLFF.